This is a list of T cell receptor beta chains from one sample in a study of T cell changes during pregnancy in multiple sclerosis. Produced via immunoSEQ multiplex PCR; TCRdb's table is partial and in-frame only. The sample lists 93,000 or so clones, around nine tenths seen once, with around 0.92% in the top ten. The source material was peripheral blood, sampled after pregnancy. The receptor set was obtained from a female donor with multiple sclerosis, enrolled in a pregnancy study. Both conserved end residues are part of each CDR3. A D gene is named only where the DNA matches it firmly. Where a row states a size, it is once, few, many or the class of an expanded clone; other rows omit it.

j_call | clone_size | d_call | v_call | cdr3_aa | cdr3_nt
TRBJ1-2 | . | TRBD1 | TRBV5-4 | CATGWGQNYGYTF | TGTGCCACCGGGTGGGGACAGAACTATGGCTACACCTTC
TRBJ1-1 | . | . | TRBV7-9 | CASSLAGGRLRRTEAFF | TGTGCCAGCAGCTTAGCGGGGGGGCGCTTGAGGAGAACTGAAGCTTTCTTT
TRBJ2-2 | . | TRBD2 | TRBV5-1 | CASSLDIARLAGAGGELFF | TGCGCCAGCAGCTTGGACATTGCGCGCCTAGCGGGAGCGGGCGGGGAGCTGTTTTTT
TRBJ1-2 | . | . | TRBV12-5 | CASGLPRGRIYGYTF | TGTGCTAGTGGTTTGCCCCGGGGGAGGATCTATGGCTACACCTTC
TRBJ2-2 | . | TRBD1 | TRBV19 | CASSPRTGANGELFF | TGTGCCAGTAGTCCGCGGACAGGGGCAAACGGGGAGCTGTTTTTT
TRBJ1-5 | . | TRBD1 | TRBV25-1 | CASSEHTGQGAQPQHF | TGTGCCAGCAGTGAACATACGGGACAGGGTGCTCAGCCCCAGCATTTT
TRBJ2-7 | . | TRBD1 | TRBV15 | CATRPGQGSYEQYF | TGTGCCACCAGGCCGGGACAGGGTTCCTACGAGCAGTACTTC
TRBJ1-1 | . | TRBD1 | TRBV7-2 | CASSLTGLNTEAFF | TGTGCCAGCAGCTTGACAGGGTTGAACACTGAAGCTTTCTTT
TRBJ2-5 | . | TRBD2 | TRBV7-2 | CASSLGSGGSQETQYF | TGTGCCAGCAGCTTAGGTAGCGGGGGGTCCCAAGAGACCCAGTACTTC
TRBJ2-1 | . | . | TRBV5-1 | CASSLEGEQFF | TGCGCCAGCAGCTTGGAGGGGGAGCAGTTCTTC
TRBJ2-5 | . | TRBD2 | TRBV7-2 | CASSLRSAGGIRTQYF | TGTGCCAGCAGCTTACGATCAGCGGGGGGGATACGGACCCAGTACTTC
TRBJ1-4 | . | TRBD1 | TRBV27 | CASSPSQGASKKLFF | TGTGCCAGCAGTCCCAGCCAGGGGGCCTCGAAAAAACTGTTTTTT
TRBJ1-5 | . | . | TRBV5-5 | CASSFWLTGNQPQHF | TGTGCCAGCAGCTTCTGGTTGACAGGCAATCAGCCCCAGCATTTT
TRBJ2-4 | . | . | TRBV6-1 | CASRSGTKNIQYF | TGTGCCAGCAGATCCGGGACAAAAAACATTCAGTACTTC
TRBJ1-5 | . | TRBD1 | TRBV28 | CASRNPRQGPYDSNQPQHF | TGTGCCAGCAGGAACCCGAGACAGGGTCCCTACGATAGCAATCAGCCCCAGCATTTT
TRBJ2-7 | . | . | TRBV2 | CASSVERYEQYF | TGTGCCAGCAGTGTCGAACGCTACGAGCAGTACTTC
TRBJ1-1 | . | . | TRBV6-4 | CASRLEEGTEAFF | TGTGCCAGCAGGCTGGAGGAGGGGACTGAAGCTTTCTTT
TRBJ1-1 | . | . | TRBV5-5 | CASSFFIGQLNTEAFF | TGTGCCAGCAGCTTTTTTATCGGACAGCTGAACACTGAAGCTTTCTTT
TRBJ2-1 | once | TRBD2 | TRBV25-1 | CASSPWTSGARGEQFF | TGTGCCAGCAGTCCCTGGACTAGCGGGGCGAGGGGTGAGCAGTTCTTC
TRBJ2-7 | . | TRBD1 | TRBV11-2 | CASSPRDRRGSYEQYF | TGTGCCAGCAGCCCCCGGGACAGGAGGGGGAGTTACGAGCAGTACTTC
TRBJ2-3 | . | TRBD2 | TRBV7-6 | CASSLAREGLPTQYF | TGTGCCAGCAGCTTAGCGCGGGAGGGCCTTCCTACGCAGTATTTT
TRBJ1-5 | . | . | TRBV7-9 | CASSRLREPQHF | TGTGCCAGCAGCCGATTACGGGAGCCCCAGCATTTT
TRBJ1-4 | . | TRBD1 | TRBV6-5 | CASSRDREKLFF | TGTGCCAGCAGCAGGGACAGGGAAAAACTGTTTTTT
TRBJ2-3 | once | TRBD2 | TRBV5-1 | CASSSLGGSTQYF | TGCGCCAGCAGCTCCTTGGGAGGGTCAACGCAGTATTTT
TRBJ2-5 | . | TRBD2 | TRBV7-6 | CASSLNPSGAQETQYF | TGTGCCAGCAGCTTAAATCCTAGCGGGGCCCAAGAGACCCAGTACTTC
TRBJ2-5 | . | TRBD2 | TRBV4-3 | CASSQEGAGVQETQYF | TGCGCCAGCAGCCAAGAAGGAGCGGGGGTCCAAGAGACCCAGTACTTC
TRBJ2-7 | . | TRBD1 | TRBV7-2 | CASSLVDRGDNEQYF | TGTGCCAGCAGCTTAGTGGACAGGGGTGATAACGAGCAGTACTTC
TRBJ2-5 | . | . | TRBV7-7 | CASSFAGRGRETQYF | TGTGCCAGCAGCTTTGCTGGTCGGGGGAGAGAGACCCAGTACTTC
TRBJ2-1 | . | TRBD2 | TRBV7-3 | CASSLTRREKNEQFF | TGTGCCAGCAGCCTCACGAGGCGGGAGAAGAATGAGCAGTTCTTC